This T cell receptor beta chain emerged from a study of OX40 agonist ivuxolimab in advanced cancers. For the study in its entirety: Ivuxolimab was a fully human IgG2 agonistic monoclonal antibody targeting the costimulatory receptor OX40 (CD134). Intravenous ivuxolimab was administered to patients every 2 weeks at six dose levels: 0.01, 0.1, 0.3, 1.5, 3 and 10 mg/kg. Of the roughly 52 patients in dose escalation, some 20 had hepatocellular carcinoma, some 15 had melanoma, 9 had renal cell carcinoma and 9 had head and neck cancer. In the dose-escalation cohort, 65% to 90% of patients were male, and the mean age was around 60 years, with a range of about 20 to 79. Patients were allowed to have had prior anti-PD-1, anti-PD-L1 or anti-CTLA-4 therapy, and 40% of the dose-escalation patients had previously received checkpoint inhibitors. Partial responses occurred in three dose-escalation patients: two with cutaneous melanoma and one with hepatocellular carcinoma. The purpose of peripheral TCRbeta sequencing was to test whether ivuxolimab changed TCR sequence diversity and led to clonal T-cell expansion. The paper describes the monotherapy dose-escalation part (N of about 47 patients) of the phase I trial of ivuxolimab. Overall results and qualifications from the work: After ivuxolimab, expanded clones were on average more numerous among CD8+ T cells than among CD4+ T cells. In the 0.1-3.0 mg/kg groups, partial responders had among the lowest normalized peripheral clonal expansion, particularly in CD8+ T cells. The antigen specificity of the peripheral T cells that underwent clonal expansion was not determined. At doses of 0.1 to 3.0 mg/kg, clonal expansion of both CD4+ and CD8+ blood T cells was observed from baseline to week 6. Low levels of normalized T-cell clonal expansion were also shown by some nonresponding patients.

To note about this clone: Its antigen is unknown. Base qualities are not recorded, but no much larger clone differs from it by a single base.

Genomic DNA was isolated from the sorted cells so that the TCRbeta CDR3 region could be sequenced. The immunoSEQ Assay was used for sequencing of TCRbeta CDR3 regions. TCRdb obtained this table from immuneACCESS and retained in-frame rearrangements with V and J assigned. These tables miss some clones; where compared with another copy, unresolved V genes account for less than half of the shortfall, and the remainder is unexplained. This sample is represented by approximately 74,000 clones; roughly 85% of them were singletons. The leading ten clones occupy approximately 0.5% of the sample. Patients with autoimmune disease history or receiving systemic immunosuppression were excluded from the trial. Peripheral blood for TCR sequencing was collected from all dose cohorts at baseline, on cycle 4 day 1, and on cycle 7 day 1. Samples came from an open-label, multicenter, first-in-human phase I dose-escalation trial of ivuxolimab. Adults with locally advanced or metastatic melanoma, renal cell carcinoma, hepatocellular carcinoma or head and neck squamous cell carcinoma were enrolled in the trial. Before TCR sequencing, CD4+ and CD8+ T cells were separately sorted from peripheral blood.

V lost 7 bases and J lost 5 bases; the stretch between them is 11 bases long. CDR1 and CDR2 (SEHNR, FQNEAQ) derive from the germline V gene (reference sequence). Spanning cysteine to phenylalanine, the CDR3 consists of 13 amino acids. The sequence is cut down to CDR3 DNA, 39 bases in frame from base 1. The V gene is TRBV7-9 and the J gene is TRBJ1-4; no D segment can be confidently identified. The starting material was CD4+ or CD8+ T cells sorted from blood, obtained in a trial of the OX40 agonist ivuxolimab. This clonotype was sampled from an adult with an advanced solid tumor such as melanoma, head and neck, liver or kidney cancer. The DNA sequence is given as TGTGCCAGCAACAATCTCATAAATGAAAAACTGTTTTTT. It translates as CASNNLINEKLFF.